The entry below gives a single T cell receptor beta chain sequence along with its context. Its antigen is still unknown. It was via CD45RO/CCR7/CD25/CD127/CD95/CD27 that CD4+ naive, central memory, regulatory and stem cell-like memory cells were sorted. These data come from a study of beta chain features in type 1 diabetes. Study results and caveats: Individuals with type 1 diabetes displayed fewer insertions and more deletions at VDJ junctions.

V was clipped by 8 bases and J by 8 bases, with 23 bases between them. This CDR3 has 15 residues. Per germline, CDR1 SNHLY and CDR2 FYNNEI. Every isolated RNA sample was fully reverse transcribed, so sequencing captured expressed TCRB transcripts. Here immunoSEQ multiplex PCR was the method, and the copy in TCRdb shows in-frame clones only, minus some. Seen here are 900,000 or so clones, about 17% observed once, and the top ten hold 0.023%. Source material: naive CD4+ T cells from blood. J is TRBJ2-3 and V is TRBV2, with D possibly TRBD1 on 5 matching bases. The clonotype comes from a woman aged 18 to 35 in good health. Here the CDR3 DNA reads TGTGCCAGCGCATCGACAGCCAACTCCGCAGCTACGCAGTATTTT. Residues: CASASTANSAATQYF.